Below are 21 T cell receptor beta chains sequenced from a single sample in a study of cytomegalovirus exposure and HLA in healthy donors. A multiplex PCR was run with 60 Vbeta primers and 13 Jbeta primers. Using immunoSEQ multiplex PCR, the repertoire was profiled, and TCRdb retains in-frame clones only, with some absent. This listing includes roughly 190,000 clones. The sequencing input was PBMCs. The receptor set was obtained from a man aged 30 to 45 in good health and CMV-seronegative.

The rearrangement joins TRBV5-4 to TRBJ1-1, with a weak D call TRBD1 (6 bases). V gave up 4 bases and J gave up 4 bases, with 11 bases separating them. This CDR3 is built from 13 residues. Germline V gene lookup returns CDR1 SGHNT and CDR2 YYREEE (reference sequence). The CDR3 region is CASSTDSGTEAFF. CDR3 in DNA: TGTGCCAGCAGCACGGACAGCGGCACTGAAGCTTTCTTT.

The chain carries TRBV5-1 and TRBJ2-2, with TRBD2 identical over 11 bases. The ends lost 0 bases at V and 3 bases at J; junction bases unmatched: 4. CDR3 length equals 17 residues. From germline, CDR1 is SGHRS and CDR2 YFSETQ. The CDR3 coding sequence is TGCGCCAGCAGCTTGGTTAGCGGGGGGGCCCACACCGGGGAGCTGTTTTTT. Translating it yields CASSLVSGGAHTGELFF.

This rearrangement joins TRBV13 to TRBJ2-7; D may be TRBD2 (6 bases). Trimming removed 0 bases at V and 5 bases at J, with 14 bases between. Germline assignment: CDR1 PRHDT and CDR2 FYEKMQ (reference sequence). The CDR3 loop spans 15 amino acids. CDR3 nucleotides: TGTGCCAGCAGCTTAGGCCTAAACGCGGGGCACGAGCAGTACTTC. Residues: CASSLGLNAGHEQYF. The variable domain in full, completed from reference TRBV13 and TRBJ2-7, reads AAGVIQSPRHLIKEKRETATLKCYPIPRHDTVYWYQQGPGQDPQFLISFYEKMQSDKGSIPDRFSAQQFSDYHSELNMSSLELGDSALYFCASSLGLNAGHEQYFGPGTRLTVT.

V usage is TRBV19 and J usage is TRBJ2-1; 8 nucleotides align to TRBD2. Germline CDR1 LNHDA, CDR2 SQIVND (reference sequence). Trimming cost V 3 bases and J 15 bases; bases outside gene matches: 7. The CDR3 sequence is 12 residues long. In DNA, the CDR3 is TGTGCCAGTAGTATTAGGGGGACTAGTCTGTTCTTC. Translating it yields CASSIRGTSLFF.

The CDR3 DNA follows: TGTGCCAGCAGCAATAAGACAGGGGACCACTACGAGCAGTACTTC. Encoded protein: CASSNKTGDHYEQYF. V usage is TRBV11-2 and J usage is TRBJ2-7; 8 bases are shared with TRBD1. CDR1 is SGHAT, CDR2 FQNNGV, per germline. This CDR3 spans 15 amino acids. With V trimmed by 5 bases and J by 3 bases, 9 bases remained unmatched.

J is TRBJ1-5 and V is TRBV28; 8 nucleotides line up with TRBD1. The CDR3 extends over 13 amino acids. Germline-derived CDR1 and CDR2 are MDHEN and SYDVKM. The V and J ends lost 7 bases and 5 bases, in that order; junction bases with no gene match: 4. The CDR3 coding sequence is TGTGCCAGCACAGGACAGGGATATCAGCCCCAGCATTTT. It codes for CASTGQGYQPQHF.

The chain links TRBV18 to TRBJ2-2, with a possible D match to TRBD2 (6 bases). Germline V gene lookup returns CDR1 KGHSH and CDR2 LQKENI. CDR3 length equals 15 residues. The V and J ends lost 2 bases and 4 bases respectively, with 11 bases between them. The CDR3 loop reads CASSPGDGGTGELFF. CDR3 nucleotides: TGTGCCAGCTCACCAGGGGACGGGGGCACCGGGGAGCTGTTTTTT.

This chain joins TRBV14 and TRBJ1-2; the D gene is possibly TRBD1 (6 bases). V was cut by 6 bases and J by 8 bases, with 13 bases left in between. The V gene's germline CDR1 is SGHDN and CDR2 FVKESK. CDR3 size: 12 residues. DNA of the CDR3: TGTGCCAGCAGGGGAGGGGGGAGCGGCTACACCTTC. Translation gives CASRGGGSGYTF.

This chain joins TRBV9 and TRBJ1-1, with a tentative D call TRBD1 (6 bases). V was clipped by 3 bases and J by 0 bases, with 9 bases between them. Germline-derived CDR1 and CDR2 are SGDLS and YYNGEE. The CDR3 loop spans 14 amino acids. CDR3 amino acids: CASSGQAMNTEAFF. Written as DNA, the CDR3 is TGTGCCAGCAGCGGACAGGCAATGAACACTGAAGCTTTCTTT.

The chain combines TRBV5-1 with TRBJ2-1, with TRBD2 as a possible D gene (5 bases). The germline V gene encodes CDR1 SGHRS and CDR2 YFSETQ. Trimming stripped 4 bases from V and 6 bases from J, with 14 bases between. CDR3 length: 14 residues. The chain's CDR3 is CASSLGVPLNEQFF. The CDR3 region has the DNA TGCGCCAGCAGCCTCGGGGTCCCTCTCAATGAGCAGTTCTTC.

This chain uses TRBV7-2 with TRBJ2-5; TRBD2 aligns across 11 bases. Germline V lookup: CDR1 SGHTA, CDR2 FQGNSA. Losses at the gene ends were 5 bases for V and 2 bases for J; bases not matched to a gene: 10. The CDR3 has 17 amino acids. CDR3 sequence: CASSPVGTSGGQETQYF. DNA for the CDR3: TGTGCCAGCAGCCCCGTGGGCACTAGCGGGGGTCAAGAGACCCAGTACTTC. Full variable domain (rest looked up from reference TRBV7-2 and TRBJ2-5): GAGVSQSPSNKVTEKGKDVELRCDPISGHTALYWYRQSLGQGLEFLIYFQGNSAPDKSGLPSDRFSAERTGGSVSTLTIQRTQQEDSAVYLCASSPVGTSGGQETQYFGPGTRLLVL.

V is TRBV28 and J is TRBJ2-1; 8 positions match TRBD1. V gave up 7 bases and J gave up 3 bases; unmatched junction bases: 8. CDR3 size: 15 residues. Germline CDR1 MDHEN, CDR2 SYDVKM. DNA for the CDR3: TGTGCCAGCACCACCGTCGGGACAGGCTACAATGAGCAGTTCTTC. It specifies CASTTVGTGYNEQFF.

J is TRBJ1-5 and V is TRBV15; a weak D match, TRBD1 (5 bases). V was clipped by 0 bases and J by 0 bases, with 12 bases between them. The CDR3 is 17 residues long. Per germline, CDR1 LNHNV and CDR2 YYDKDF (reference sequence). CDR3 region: CATSRDGAYYSNQPQHF. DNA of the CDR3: TGTGCCACCAGCAGAGATGGGGCATATTATAGCAATCAGCCCCAGCATTTT.

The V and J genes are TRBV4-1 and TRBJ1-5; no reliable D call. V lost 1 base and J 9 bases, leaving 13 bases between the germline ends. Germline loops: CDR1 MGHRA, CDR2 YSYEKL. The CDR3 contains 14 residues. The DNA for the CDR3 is TGCGCCAGCAGCCAAGGTACGGGGAGCGTGCCCCAGCATTTT. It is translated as CASSQGTGSVPQHF.

CDR3 nucleotide sequence: TGTGCCAGCAGCTCGGGGGGACAGGGGGCTTTCTACGAGCAGTACTTC. It encodes CASSSGGQGAFYEQYF. The J gene is TRBJ2-7, the V gene TRBV5-4; 12 positions agree with TRBD1. V gave up 3 bases and J gave up 3 bases; unmatched junction bases: 7. The CDR3 spans 16 residues. The germline CDR1 and CDR2 sequences are SGHNT and YYREEE (reference sequence).

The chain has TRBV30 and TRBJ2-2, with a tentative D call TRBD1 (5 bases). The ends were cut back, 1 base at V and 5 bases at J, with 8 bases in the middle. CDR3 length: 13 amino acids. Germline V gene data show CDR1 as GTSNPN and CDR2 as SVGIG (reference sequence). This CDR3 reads CAWSAQDTGELFF. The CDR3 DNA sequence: TGTGCCTGGAGTGCACAGGATACCGGGGAGCTGTTTTTT.

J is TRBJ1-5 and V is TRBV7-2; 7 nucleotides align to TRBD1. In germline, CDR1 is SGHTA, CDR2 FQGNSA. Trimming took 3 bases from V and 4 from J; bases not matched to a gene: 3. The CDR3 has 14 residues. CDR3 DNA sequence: TGTGCCAGCAGCTTGGACAGGTCTAATCAGCCCCAGCATTTT. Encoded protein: CASSLDRSNQPQHF.

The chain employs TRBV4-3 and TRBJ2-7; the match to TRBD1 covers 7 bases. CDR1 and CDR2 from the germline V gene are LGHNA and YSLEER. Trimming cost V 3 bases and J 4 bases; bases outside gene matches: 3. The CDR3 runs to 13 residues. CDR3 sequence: CASSQTTGYEQYF. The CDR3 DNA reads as TGCGCCAGCAGCCAGACGACAGGGTACGAGCAGTACTTC.

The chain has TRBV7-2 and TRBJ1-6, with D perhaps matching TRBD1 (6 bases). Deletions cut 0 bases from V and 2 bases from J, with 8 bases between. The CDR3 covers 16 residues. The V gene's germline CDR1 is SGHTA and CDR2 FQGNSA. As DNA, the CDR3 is TGTGCCAGCAGCTTAGCGGCAGGGGCCTATAATTCACCCCTCCACTTT. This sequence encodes CASSLAAGAYNSPLHF.

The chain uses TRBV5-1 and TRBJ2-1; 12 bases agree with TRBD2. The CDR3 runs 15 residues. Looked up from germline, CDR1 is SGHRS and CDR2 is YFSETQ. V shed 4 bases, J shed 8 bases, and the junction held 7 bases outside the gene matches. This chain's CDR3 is CASSALAGGVDEQFF. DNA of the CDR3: TGCGCCAGCAGCGCACTAGCGGGAGGAGTTGATGAGCAGTTCTTC.

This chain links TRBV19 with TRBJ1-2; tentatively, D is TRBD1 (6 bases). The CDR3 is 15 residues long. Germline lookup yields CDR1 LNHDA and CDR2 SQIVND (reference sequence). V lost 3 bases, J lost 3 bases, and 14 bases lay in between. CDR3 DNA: TGTGCCAGTAGTATGCTTACGGGGGGCGACTATGGCTACACCTTC. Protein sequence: CASSMLTGGDYGYTF.